These 12 T cell receptor beta chains originate from one sample sequenced in a study of cytomegalovirus exposure and HLA in healthy donors. The PCR contained 60 Vbeta and 13 Jbeta primers. Sequencing was performed with immunoSEQ multiplex PCR; in TCRdb, only in-frame clones are kept and a portion is missing. The sample has 95,000 to 110,000 clones, over 70% seen once. Sequencing used PBMCs. These receptors all stem from a man aged 30-40 years in good health and CMV-seronegative.

In its sample, this clone was seen a few times. This chain links TRBV6-1 with TRBJ2-7; 8 nucleotides agree with TRBD1. The CDR3 contains 14 residues. Germline values: CDR1 MNHNS, CDR2 SASEGT. V trimming: 5 bases; J trimming: 3 bases; junction bases outside the gene matches: 6. The CDR3 loop is CASSPRTGIYEQYF. CDR3 DNA: TGTGCCAGCAGTCCCCGGACAGGGATCTACGAGCAGTACTTC.

The rearrangement joins TRBV30 to TRBJ2-2, with no clear D. CDR3 length equals 15 residues. Trimming pared 2 bases from V and 1 base from J, leaving 11 bases between. CDR1 and CDR2 from the germline V gene are GTSNPN and SVGIG (reference sequence). The CDR3 nucleotides read TGTGCCTGGAGTTCCGAGACTTTGAACACCGGGGAGCTGTTTTTT. Protein product: CAWSSETLNTGELFF.

Only one count was recorded for this clone. The J gene is TRBJ1-5, the V gene TRBV27, with D uncertain. This CDR3 is built from 12 residues. Trimming removed 5 bases at V and 4 bases at J, with 6 bases between. Germline CDR1 and CDR2: MNHEY and SMNVEV (reference sequence). The DNA for the CDR3 is TGTGCCAGCAGTCCTTTGAATCAGCCCCAGCATTTT. Amino acids: CASSPLNQPQHF.

The chain recombines TRBV7-2 with TRBJ2-4; D uncertain. Germline CDR1 reads SGHTA; CDR2 reads FQGNSA. The CDR3 is 13 amino acids. Trimming took 5 bases from V and 7 from J, leaving 12 bases between them. The DNA of the CDR3 is TGTGCCAGCAGCCAACGAGGTCGGAACATTCAGTACTTC. Translated, it gives CASSQRGRNIQYF.

This clone was seen a few times. The chain links TRBV28 to TRBJ2-1, with D perhaps matching TRBD2 (5 bases). This CDR3 is 13 amino acids long. CDR1 and CDR2 (germline): MDHEN, SYDVKM. Trimming took 3 bases from V and 10 from J, leaving 13 bases between them. The CDR3: CASSLDGLGEQFF. The CDR3 bases are TGTGCCAGCAGTTTGGATGGACTGGGCGAGCAGTTCTTC.

A word on this clone: Other DNA variants within this sample encode the same CDR3. The chain links TRBV14 to TRBJ1-1; maybe TRBD1 (5 bases). Germline V lookup: CDR1 SGHDN, CDR2 FVKESK. There are 16 residues in the CDR3. V was clipped by 0 bases and J by 0 bases, with 11 bases between them. CDR3 loop: CASSQDWGRVNTEAFF. CDR3 DNA sequence: TGTGCCAGCAGCCAAGATTGGGGCAGAGTGAACACTGAAGCTTTCTTT.

This chain connects TRBV5-6 to TRBJ2-7, with TRBD1 identical over 7 bases. The CDR3 runs to 16 residues. The germline V gene has CDR1 SGHDT and CDR2 YYEEEE. V shed 4 bases and J 3 bases; nucleotides not matched to a gene: 13. CDR3 sequence: CASSPGQDRRNYEQYF. CDR3 nucleotides: TGTGCCAGCAGCCCCGGACAGGACAGGAGAAACTACGAGCAGTACTTC.

The table lists this clone with a count of one. The V gene is TRBV10-2, the J gene TRBJ2-7; 7 bases are a match to TRBD1. Trimming took 8 bases from V and 4 from J; bases not matched to a gene: 8. Looked up from germline, CDR1 is WSHSY and CDR2 is SAAADI. The CDR3 runs to 13 residues. The CDR3 is CASERTGGYEQYF. The CDR3 nucleotides read TGCGCCAGCGAAAGGACAGGCGGATACGAGCAGTACTTC.

This sequence joins TRBV5-8 and TRBJ1-2, with D possibly being TRBD1 (5 bases). The germline V and J ends were trimmed by 4 bases and 4 bases, with 14 bases remaining between them. This CDR3 has 14 amino acids. The germline gives CDR1 SGHTS, CDR2 YDEGEE. CDR3 nucleotides: TGTGCCAGCAGCCAGACAGAAAATCTCTATGGCTACACCTTC. Translation gives CASSQTENLYGYTF.

This chain links TRBV9 with TRBJ2-3; D possibly corresponds to TRBD2 (6 bases). Germline V gene data show CDR1 as SGDLS and CDR2 as YYNGEE. This CDR3 is built from 14 residues. Trimming took 3 bases from V and 2 from J, leaving 10 bases between them. The CDR3: CASSARGTTDTQYF. CDR3 nucleotide sequence: TGTGCCAGCAGCGCACGGGGGACCACAGATACGCAGTATTTT. The entire variable domain, with the rest obtained from reference TRBV9 and TRBJ2-3, is as follows: DSGVTQTPKHLITATGQRVTLRCSPRSGDLSVYWYQQSLDQGLQFLIQYYNGEERAKGNILERFSAQQFPDLHSELNLSSLELGDSALYFCASSARGTTDTQYFGPGTRLTVL.

V is TRBV6-1 and J is TRBJ1-6, with D unclear. The germline CDR1 and CDR2 sequences are MNHNS and SASEGT. V was shortened by 5 bases and J by 3 bases, with 11 bases between the two germline ends. The CDR3 is made up of 15 amino acids. The CDR3 spells CASSPNTNYNSPLHF. As DNA, the CDR3 is TGTGCCAGCAGTCCAAACACGAACTATAATTCACCCCTCCACTTT.

This chain connects TRBV30 to TRBJ1-6, with TRBD1 as a possible D gene (5 bases). The CDR3 consists of 14 residues. The germline CDR1 and CDR2 sequences are GTSNPN and SVGIG (reference sequence). V lost 2 bases to trimming and J lost 6 bases, with 11 bases between them. The CDR3, as DNA: TGTGCCTGGAGTACTCCGACAGCTAATTCACCCCTCCACTTT. Its translation: CAWSTPTANSPLHF.